Following are 2 T cell receptor beta chains from one sample sequenced in a study of tumor-infiltrating lymphocytes in primary liver carcinoma. Starting from 500 ng of total RNA, TCR beta cDNA was produced with a primer in the constant region. The TCR beta library was amplified through three nested multiplex PCR rounds in a modified ARM-PCR procedure. TRBV1-TRBV30 forward and Cbeta reverse primers drove the first two roughly 10-cycle rounds. TCRdb analysed the multiplex PCR reads with MiXCR anew, one entry per CDR3 protein. The table has about 190,000 distinct CDR3 sequences, approximately 86% seen once. RNA and DNA were co-extracted from around 18-30 mg of unsorted bulk tissue. The sequencing input was tumor tissue from primary liver carcinoma. These receptors were obtained from a man aged 40-49 years with primary liver carcinoma and hepatitis B virus infection.

This clonotype has ten or more counts. The chain joins TRBV5-4 to TRBJ2-2; D is perhaps TRBD1 (6 bases). The CDR3 length is 15 residues. Germline CDR1 SGHNT, CDR2 YYREEE (reference sequence). Between the trimmed V and J ends, which lost 4 bases and 5 bases, there was a span of 15 bases. CDR3 coding DNA: TGTGCCAGCAGCCGCCCAGGGGATCAAACCGGGGAGCTGTTTTTT. Its protein product is CASSRPGDQTGELFF.

About this clonotype: The conserved phenylalanine or tryptophan is not found at the CDR3 terminus, so this likely reflects a read error. The chain carries TRBV5-6 and TRBJ2-3; 8 bases are shared with TRBD2. After removal of 1 base from V and 3 bases from J, the junction contained 4 bases not matched to a gene. The germline gives CDR1 SGHDT, CDR2 YYEEEE. The CDR3 runs to 15 residues. The CDR3 coding sequence is TGTGCCAGCAGCTTGTCGGCGGGAGGAACAGATACGCAGTATTTA. Translation gives CASSLSAGGTDTQYL.